Listed below are T cell receptor beta chains from one sample, sequenced in a study of regulatory T cells in long-lasting Graves disease. A single record per CDR3 protein comes from TCRdb applying MiXCR to the multiplex PCR reads. The top ten hold roughly 40% of the sample, which has hundreds of thousands of distinct CDR3 sequences, 15% to 20% seen once. Source: peripheral blood mononuclear cells (PBMCs), taken at new diagnosis, from a patient treated with antithyroid drugs. The source is a female donor with Graves disease. CDR3s include the opening cysteine and the closing phenylalanine or tryptophan. D genes are given only for firm matches. The size entry is marked missing in some rows and otherwise reads once, few, many or a size class.

V gene	D gene	clone size	J gene	CDR3 protein	CDR3 DNA
TRBV27	TRBD2	many	TRBJ2-1	CTSSEGLAGANEQFF	TGTACCAGCAGTGAAGGACTAGCGGGAGCCAATGAGCAGTTCTTC
TRBV29-1	TRBD1	.	TRBJ1-4	CSVRRMGAGGYDNEKLFF	TGCAGCGTTCGACGAATGGGGGCAGGGGGCTACGATAATGAAAAACTGTTTTTT
TRBV6-5	.	few	TRBJ1-5	CASSYSRVSNQPQHF	TGTGCCAGCAGTTACTCAAGGGTTAGCAATCAGCCCCAGCATTTT
TRBV6-1	.	many	TRBJ1-3	CASRRTVDSGNTIYF	TGTGCCAGCAGGAGGACGGTTGACTCTGGAAACACCATATATTTT
TRBV13	.	many	TRBJ1-4	CASSGQQGANEKLFF	TGTGCCAGCAGCGGCCAACAGGGCGCTAATGAAAAACTGTTTTTT
TRBV27	.	.	TRBJ2-2	CASSSQEDTGELFF	TGCGCCAGCAGTTCACAGGAGGATACCGGGGAGCTGTTTTTT
TRBV6-2/TRBV6-3	TRBD2	many	TRBJ2-3	CASRTSGSGTDTQYF	TGTGCCAGCAGGACCAGCGGGAGTGGCACAGATACGCAGTATTTT
TRBV27	.	.	TRBJ2-7	CASSLRGPQAYEQYF	TGTGCCAGCAGTTTAAGAGGACCCCAAGCCTACGAGCAGTACTTC
TRBV27	.	.	TRBJ1-1	CASSPSPGNTEAFF	TGTGCCAGCAGCCCGTCCCCAGGGAACACTGAAGCTTTCTTT
TRBV2	.	many	TRBJ2-7	CASSDSREGEQYF	TGTGCCAGCAGTGACTCCAGGGAAGGCGAGCAGTACTTC
TRBV11-2	.	many	TRBJ1-2	CASSSTNRDYGYTF	TGTGCCAGCAGCTCCACAAACAGGGACTATGGCTACACCTTC
TRBV10-3	TRBD2	.	TRBJ2-3	CAISGDSGISTDTQYF	TGTGCCATCAGTGGGGATAGCGGGATCAGCACAGATACGCAGTATTTT
TRBV18	.	.	TRBJ2-3	CASSPPAAGFTDTQYF	TGTGCCAGCTCACCACCGGCTGCGGGATTCACAGATACGCAGTATTTT
TRBV19	TRBD2	many	TRBJ2-7	CASRSSGSTHEQYF	TGTGCCAGTAGGTCTAGCGGGAGCACCCACGAGCAGTACTTC
TRBV5-1	.	.	TRBJ2-7	CASKIVRDNSYEQYF	TGCGCCAGCAAAATCGTACGGGACAACTCCTACGAGCAGTACTTC
TRBV2	TRBD2	many	TRBJ2-7	CASSDLAGPDEQYF	TGTGCCAGCAGTGATCTAGCGGGACCGGACGAGCAGTACTTC
TRBV12-3/TRBV12-4	TRBD1	.	TRBJ1-5	CASSPRRPGTGNGQPQHF	TGTGCCAGCAGTCCCCGCCGTCCCGGGACAGGGAACGGTCAGCCCCAGCATTTT
TRBV20-1	TRBD1	.	TRBJ1-5	CSARTGGFNQPQHF	TGCAGTGCCCGGACAGGGGGCTTCAATCAGCCCCAGCATTTT
TRBV30	TRBD1	few	TRBJ2-7	CAWSETGQRNEQYF	TGTGCCTGGAGTGAAACGGGACAGAGGAACGAGCAGTACTTC
TRBV19	.	few	TRBJ2-1	CASSIGRGQGEEQFF	TGTGCCAGTAGTATCGGGAGGGGGCAAGGGGAGGAGCAGTTCTTC
TRBV27	.	many	TRBJ2-7	CASSFIQPSYEQYF	TGTGCCAGCAGTTTCATCCAACCCTCCTACGAGCAGTACTTC
TRBV28	.	many	TRBJ1-1	CASSLGLTGEAFF	TGTGCCAGCAGTTTGGGCCTGACGGGTGAAGCTTTCTTT
TRBV27	TRBD1	many	TRBJ2-7	CASRLTGGPHDEQYF	TGTGCCAGCAGATTGACAGGGGGGCCCCACGACGAGCAGTACTTC
TRBV7-9	TRBD2	many	TRBJ2-3	CASSSPVREMDTQYF	TGTGCCAGCAGCTCGCCAGTGCGGGAGATGGATACGCAGTATTTT
TRBV11-3	TRBD2	many	TRBJ2-1	CASSLLAGGLSFF	TGTGCCAGCAGCTTACTAGCGGGAGGGCTGTCGTTCTTC
TRBV2	TRBD2	.	TRBJ2-2	CASSEAAGVGGTGELFF	TGTGCCAGCAGTGAGGCAGCGGGGGTCGGGGGCACCGGGGAGCTGTTTTTT
TRBV30	.	many	TRBJ2-1	CAWSPGFSYNEQFF	TGTGCCTGGTCCCCGGGATTCTCCTACAATGAGCAGTTCTTC
TRBV5-1	.	many	TRBJ2-5	CASSFRGSNQETQYF	TGCGCCAGCAGCTTCCGGGGGAGTAACCAAGAGACCCAGTACTTC
TRBV2	.	.	TRBJ1-1	CASRDTENTEAFF	TGTGCCAGCAGGGACACTGAGAACACTGAAGCTTTCTTT
TRBV6-2/TRBV6-3	TRBD2	.	TRBJ2-3	CASSGGDLPRDTQYF	TGTGCCAGCAGTGGGGGGGACTTGCCGCGGGATACGCAGTATTTT
TRBV12-5	.	few	TRBJ1-2	CASGLVGPSSGYTF	TGTGCTAGTGGTTTGGTAGGGCCCTCAAGTGGCTACACCTTC
TRBV15	TRBD1	many	TRBJ1-1	CATSRDPGGGTEAFF	TGTGCCACCAGCAGAGACCCAGGGGGGGGCACTGAAGCTTTCTTT
TRBV5-6	.	many	TRBJ1-5	CASSLAKRQNYSNQPQHF	TGTGCCAGCAGCTTGGCTAAAAGACAGAACTATAGCAATCAGCCCCAGCATTTT
TRBV27	.	many	TRBJ2-4	CASSSLPMGFKNIQYF	TGTGCCAGCAGTTCTCTTCCGATGGGTTTCAAAAACATTCAGTACTTC
TRBV7-2	.	few	TRBJ2-7	CASSLGRFSDEQYF	TGTGCCAGCAGCTTAGGGAGATTCAGCGACGAGCAGTACTTC
TRBV12-3/TRBV12-4	.	many	TRBJ2-7	CASSLVGGSGSYEQYF	TGTGCCAGCAGTTTAGTTGGGGGGTCGGGCTCCTACGAGCAGTACTTC
TRBV11-3	TRBD2	.	TRBJ2-1	CASSIDPGTSGPGSYNEQFF	TGTGCCAGCAGCATCGATCCAGGGACTAGCGGTCCTGGCTCCTACAATGAGCAGTTCTTC
TRBV7-6	.	many	TRBJ2-5	CASSIREPEDFPSGETQYF	TGTGCCAGCAGCATCCGAGAACCCGAGGACTTCCCATCGGGAGAGACCCAGTACTTC
TRBV6-2/TRBV6-3	.	many	TRBJ2-7	CASSEKTGQLYEQYF	TGTGCCAGCAGTGAGAAGACAGGTCAACTCTACGAGCAGTACTTC
TRBV9	TRBD1	.	TRBJ1-5	CASSAGLARGLDQPQHF	TGTGCCAGCAGCGCAGGGCTGGCCAGGGGGCTGGATCAGCCCCAGCATTTT